This T cell receptor beta chain was observed in a study of CD8+CD57+ T cells in acquired aplastic anemia (dated by TCRdb to 2017 to 2018). About the investigation overall: On average, sorted CD4+ and CD8+ cells yielded around 3.4 ug of extracted DNA, with a range of about 0.17 to 27.4 ug. Healthy donor samples averaged roughly 9.9 million reads for CD4+ and about 11 million for CD8+ cells. Beyond this particular receptor, the publication reports: Patients and healthy controls showed no significant difference in CD8+ Simpson's diversity (P=0.060). Roughly 29 CD8+ CDR3 sequences were shared between patients and controls but appeared highly expressed in patients and within their immunodominant clones.

Counted from cysteine to phenylalanine, this CDR3 has 15 amino acids. Only the CDR3 DNA stays, 45 bases, in frame from base 1. CDR1 and CDR2 are drawn from the germline V gene: MGHRA, YSYEKL. In this study, sorted CD4+ and CD8+ T cells from the blood of healthy subjects and of severe aplastic anemia patients had their TCR repertoires deep-sequenced. Ficoll-Paque density gradient centrifugation was used to isolate peripheral blood mononuclear cells. Before DNA extraction, CD4+ and CD8+ T cells were sorted by FACS or by magnetic beads. TCR beta VDJ combination and CDR3 sequence profiling used genomic DNA as the template. An Illumina HiSeq 2000 was used for TCR repertoire sequencing. In the paper's pipeline: Repertoires were assessed using TRBV/TRBJ rearrangement plots, CDR3 size and DJ length profiles, and Simpson's diversity index. The most abundant DNA sequence in the deep sequencing data was defined as the immunodominant clone. CDR3 amino acid sequences were checked for sharing across subjects and were also compared against the VDJdb database and published repertoires. TCRdb's own reprocessing of the public reads used fastp at Q25 and MiXCR and kept productive beta chains. Rows matching on CDR3 protein sequence are summarized as one entry with the most common DNA and genes. The authors' filters were not applied to this entry. This sample lists 150,000 to 200,000 distinct CDR3 sequences; just over 45% were detected once. The ten largest clonotypes hold 2.5% to 3.5% of the sample.

This clonotype was seen repeatedly, ten times or more. Which antigen it targets is not known. Its ends do not fully match the called genes, so a read error is possible. This chain is built from TRBV4-1 and TRBJ2-4, and the D gene may be TRBD2, 5 bases matching. This sequence was found in a human donor in good health. Sequencing was performed on sorted CD4+, CD8+, or CD8+CD57+ T cells (not recorded which) from PBMCs. CDR3 loop: CASSPPGEAKNIQYF. The DNA sequence follows: TGTGCCAGCAGCCCGCCCGGGGAAGCCAAAAACATTCAGTACTTC.